A selection of T cell receptor beta chains follows, all from one sample in a study of response to subunit inactivated influenza vaccine. TCRdb reprocessed the RT-PCR reads with MiXCR, giving one entry per CDR3 protein. This sample has 860,000 or so distinct CDR3 sequences, with roughly 20% found just once. Sequenced material: PBMCs from blood, taken less than 6 days after vaccination. The source is a man aged 50 to 60 who received an inactivated influenza vaccine. CDR3s include the opening cysteine and the closing phenylalanine or tryptophan.

CASSQDYPSGRVGDTQYF,TRBV4-3
CASSLLAGQNSNQPQHF,TRBV28
CASSAGTDSNQPQHF,TRBV18
CASSQGTAANNEQFF,TRBV4-2
CASTTLQGAYEQYF,TRBV11-2
CASSEPGISSTDTQYF,TRBV25-1
CASSQDWDTYSNQPQHF,TRBV4-2
CSVGTGGVGSNQPQHF,TRBV29-1
CASSLVSDNEQFF,TRBV7-9
CASSQRQGEVSQYF,TRBV4-3
CSANDRATETQYF,TRBV20-1
CASTTSENTGELFF,TRBV10-3
CASSASMGPTDTQYF,TRBV25-1
CASSLPGTGALYEQYF,TRBV5-6
CSAEMGALGEQFF,TRBV29-1
CASSETGLVEKLFF,TRBV10-2
CASSATRDGTQFF,TRBV6-1
CASSLASSSYNEQFF,TRBV5-5
CASSPTGLDSYEQYF,TRBV7-9
CASSLGRGAYTEAFF,TRBV7-8
CASSLVQGDSGYTF,TRBV5-1
CASSYRFTSYEQYF,TRBV11-2
CSARGGGSGGLYQETQYF,TRBV20-1
CSASGGPLGQPQHF,TRBV20-1
CASSVDPSDRAGYTF,TRBV9
CASSLDTAGELFF,TRBV7-2
CASSEGGPNEKLFF,TRBV2
CASSLSREQYF,TRBV11-2
CSVAPGLAGYEQYF,TRBV29-1
CASSPPGQNNEQFF,TRBV28
CASSYSGGLNQPQHF,TRBV6-2/TRBV6-3
CAIRDSLNTEAFF,TRBV10-3
CASRPLGEEQFF,TRBV5-1
CASSVGYSEYTDTQYF,TRBV9
CASSPPGGELFF,TRBV5-1
CASSLSGTSGALSYNEQFF,TRBV11-2
CASSSPAPGQGKTLGYEQYF,TRBV7-8
CASSTLAGISSGANVLTF,TRBV3-1
CASSTQAGAQETQYF,TRBV12-3/TRBV12-4
CASSPESNSPLHF,TRBV12-3/TRBV12-4
CASSFPGRNTEAFF,TRBV27
CASSERPSSIASDTQYF,TRBV6-1
CSASRGTRGTDTQYF,TRBV20-1
CASSLGVPNQPQHF,TRBV28
CSVGGRQNTEAFF,TRBV29-1
CASSPQGVNEQFF,TRBV18
CASSLNGGGGWTEAFF,TRBV12-3/TRBV12-4